These 27 T cell receptor beta chains share one sample of origin, sequenced in a study of blood T cell repertoires in COVID-19. Produced via immunoSEQ multiplex PCR; TCRdb's table is partial and in-frame only. Altogether some 83,000 clones are present, roughly 89% being singletons, with the ten largest covering roughly 2.3%. Sequenced input: peripheral blood. The receptors shown here come from a man aged 45-60 years with acute or convalescent COVID-19.

The rearrangement links TRBV5-1 to TRBJ1-2; tentative D call: TRBD1 (5 bases). Trimming cost V 4 bases and J 7 bases, with 23 bases left between them. CDR3 length: 16 amino acids. The V gene's germline CDR1 is SGHRS and CDR2 YFSETQ. In DNA, the CDR3 is TGCGCCAGCAGCCCGGATGGGGCAGGCGATAGGAGTGGCTACACCTTC. Translating it yields CASSPDGAGDRSGYTF.

CDR3 coding DNA: TGTGCCACCGGACAGGCCAATCAGCCCCAGCATTTT. This codes for CATGQANQPQHF. The chain joins TRBV28 to TRBJ1-5; 7 positions match TRBD1. V was pared by 10 bases and J by 3 bases, with 3 bases of the junction left unmatched. This CDR3 comprises 12 residues. CDR1 and CDR2 from the germline V gene are MDHEN and SYDVKM.

This chain links TRBV19 with TRBJ2-3, with a weak D call TRBD1 (8 bases). V was trimmed by 10 bases and J by 11 bases, leaving 22 bases between them. This CDR3 contains 13 residues. Germline CDR1 reads LNHDA; CDR2 reads SQIVND (reference sequence). As DNA, the CDR3 is TGTGCCACGCATTCAGGGGGCTCGGGGGGGCAGTATTTT. This translates into CATHSGGSGGQYF.

The rearrangement links TRBV5-1 to TRBJ2-2; 9 bases align to TRBD1. The germline V gene has CDR1 SGHRS and CDR2 YFSETQ. This CDR3 comprises 17 residues. The V gene end was trimmed by 0 bases and the J gene end by 4 bases; junction bases not matched to a gene: 7. In DNA form, the CDR3 reads TGCGCCAGCAGCTTGGATGTTACAGGGGGCGTCACCGGGGAGCTGTTTTTT. Translated: CASSLDVTGGVTGELFF.

The chain uses TRBV7-2 and TRBJ1-2, with TRBD1 matching over 9 bases. The J segment lost 4 bases and the V segment lost 3 bases, leaving 6 bases of the junction unmatched. This CDR3 region has 15 residues. Germline V lookup: CDR1 SGHTA, CDR2 FQGNSA. DNA for the CDR3: TGTGCCAGCAGCTTTGAATCGACAGGGGGCTATGGCTACACCTTC. Translation: CASSFESTGGYGYTF.

CDR3 DNA: TGTGCCAGCAGTTCCGGGACAGGCAATTCACCCCTCCACTTT. Its translation is CASSSGTGNSPLHF. The V call is TRBV7-3, the J call TRBJ1-6; TRBD1 matches at 8 bases. This CDR3 is 14 amino acids long. After removal of 6 bases from V and 7 bases from J, the junction contained 5 bases not matched to a gene. Per the germline V gene, CDR1 is SGHTA and CDR2 is FQGTGA.

The chain joins TRBV9 to TRBJ1-3, with TRBD1 matching over 9 bases. The CDR3 is made up of 17 amino acids. V shed 0 bases, J shed 4 bases, and the junction held 8 bases outside the gene matches. Germline CDR1 reads SGDLS; CDR2 reads YYNGEE. CDR3 sequence (DNA): TGTGCCAGCAGCGTAGGGGGCACAGGGGGCAAGGGAAACACCATATATTTT. Translating gives CASSVGGTGGKGNTIYF.

V usage is TRBV4-1 and J usage is TRBJ1-4; the D gene is possibly TRBD1 (6 bases). Germline V gene data show CDR1 as MGHRA and CDR2 as YSYEKL. V was shortened by 1 base and J by 4 bases, with 16 bases between the two germline ends. CDR3 length: 17 residues. CDR3 amino acids: CASSQGKRTVGNEKLFF. DNA for the CDR3: TGCGCCAGCAGCCAAGGAAAGCGGACAGTGGGTAATGAAAAACTGTTTTTT.

The gene calls are TRBV27 and TRBJ2-3; 14 nucleotides line up with TRBD2. In germline, CDR1 is MNHEY, CDR2 SMNVEV (reference sequence). CDR3 length: 20 residues. V shed 6 bases and J 0 bases; nucleotides not matched to a gene: 14. The CDR3: CASSPLKRLAGGLSTDTQYF. The DNA for the CDR3 is TGTGCCAGCAGCCCCCTCAAAAGACTAGCGGGGGGGCTTAGCACAGATACGCAGTATTTT.

The chain joins TRBV10-3 to TRBJ2-5; TRBD2 matches at 12 bases. This CDR3 has 16 residues. The V gene's germline CDR1 is ENHRY and CDR2 SYGVKD. V trimming: 5 bases; J trimming: 5 bases; junction bases outside the gene matches: 9. The CDR3 protein is CAISSSGGALQETQYF. In DNA, the CDR3 is TGTGCCATCAGTTCTAGCGGGGGGGCCCTACAGGAGACCCAGTACTTC.

The rearrangement links TRBV5-6 to TRBJ1-2; a weak D match, TRBD1 (6 bases). The CDR3 covers 16 residues. CDR1 is SGHDT, CDR2 YYEEEE, per germline. With 4 bases removed from V and 3 bases from J, the gap between germline ends came to 19 bases. CDR3 protein: CASSRFPTGSDYGYTF. The CDR3 region has the DNA TGTGCCAGCAGCCGATTCCCCACAGGGAGCGACTATGGCTACACCTTC.

This chain links TRBV28 with TRBJ1-1; unclear D gene. This CDR3 comprises 13 residues. The germline gives CDR1 MDHEN, CDR2 SYDVKM. Deletions cut 3 bases from V and 4 bases from J, with 9 bases between. This chain's CDR3 is CASSLPQLTEAFF. The CDR3 bases are TGTGCCAGCAGTTTGCCACAGCTCACTGAAGCTTTCTTT.

This sequence joins TRBV5-6 and TRBJ2-4, with a tentative D call TRBD2 (6 bases). V was cut by 4 bases and J by 6 bases, with 17 bases left in between. This CDR3 spans 15 amino acids. CDR1 SGHDT and CDR2 YYEEEE come from the germline V gene. CDR3 protein: CASSMRRLAPNIQYF. The CDR3 DNA reads as TGTGCCAGCAGCATGCGGCGGCTAGCGCCAAACATTCAGTACTTC.

The rearrangement links TRBV3-1 (or the pseudogene TRBV3-2) to TRBJ2-5; TRBD1 agrees at 7 bases. With 0 bases clipped from V and 2 bases from J, the junction kept 6 bases outside the gene matches. Germline V lookup: CDR1 LGHDT, CDR2 YNNKEL (reference sequence). The CDR3 runs to 16 residues. The CDR3 DNA reads as TGTGCCAGCAGCCAAGATAGGGGGACAGCACAAGAGACCCAGTACTTC. As protein: CASSQDRGTAQETQYF.

The rearrangement joins TRBV4-1 to TRBJ2-4, with D unclear. The CDR3 runs 14 residues. Trimming took off 1 base at V and 4 bases at J, with 8 bases between the two ends. Looked up from germline, CDR1 is MGHRA and CDR2 is YSYEKL. The CDR3 protein is CASSQVGGKNIQYF. The CDR3 region has the DNA TGCGCCAGCAGCCAAGTAGGCGGTAAAAACATTCAGTACTTC.

The chain is built from TRBV30 and TRBJ2-5, with TRBD2 identical over 12 bases. V dropped 4 bases and J dropped 6; count of bases not matched to a gene: 3. This CDR3 contains 13 residues. CDR1 and CDR2 (germline): GTSNPN, SVGIG (reference sequence). The CDR3 protein is CAWTSGGAKTQYF. The CDR3 nucleotides are TGTGCCTGGACTAGCGGGGGGGCAAAGACCCAGTACTTC.

The V gene is TRBV5-1, the J gene TRBJ2-5; TRBD1 matches at 10 bases. With V trimmed by 2 bases and J by 1 base, 8 bases remained unmatched. CDR1 and CDR2 (germline): SGHRS, YFSETQ. This CDR3 is 17 amino acids long. CDR3 bases: TGCGCCAGCAGCTTAATACCCGGGACAGGGGTCCAAGAGACCCAGTACTTC. The encoded protein is CASSLIPGTGVQETQYF.

The chain links TRBV4-1 to TRBJ1-4; tentative D call: TRBD1 (5 bases). The CDR3 consists of 15 residues. In germline, CDR1 is MGHRA, CDR2 YSYEKL. V was pared by 3 bases and J by 5 bases, with 13 bases between. CDR3 DNA sequence: TGCGCCAGCAGCCAGGGGCCCCTCGGAAATGAAAAACTGTTTTTT. Its translation: CASSQGPLGNEKLFF.

V and J are TRBV6-2 or TRBV6-3 and TRBJ2-7, with D tentatively TRBD1 (5 bases). Germline V gene lookup returns CDR1 MNHEY and CDR2 SVGEGT. Trimming left V 2 bases short and J 0 bases short, with 17 bases between. The CDR3 has 17 amino acids. CDR3 residues: CASSYIPTRQSSYEQYV. As DNA, the CDR3 is TGTGCCAGCAGTTACATTCCTACCCGACAGAGCTCCTACGAGCAGTACGTC.

V is TRBV6-4 and J is TRBJ1-2, with a weak D call TRBD1 (6 bases). Germline CDR1 and CDR2: MRHNA and SNTAGT. This CDR3 contains 12 residues. Trimming took 10 bases from V and 4 from J, leaving 13 bases between them. The CDR3 loop reads CATVGGSYGYTF. CDR3 sequence (DNA): TGTGCCACCGTAGGGGGTTCCTATGGCTACACCTTC.

The chain couples TRBV19 to TRBJ2-1, with a possible D match to TRBD1 (6 bases). Germline V gene lookup returns CDR1 LNHDA and CDR2 SQIVND (reference sequence). The CDR3 is made up of 16 amino acids. V gave up 3 bases and J gave up 1 base, with 13 bases separating them. CDR3 sequence reads: CASSIGQGLSYNEQFF. The CDR3, as DNA: TGTGCCAGTAGTATTGGGCAGGGGTTGTCCTACAATGAGCAGTTCTTC.

The V call is TRBV4-1, the J call TRBJ1-2; a possible D gene is TRBD1 (6 bases). Trimming took 0 bases from V and 5 from J, leaving 10 bases between them. The germline CDR1 and CDR2 sequences are MGHRA and YSYEKL. This CDR3 is 14 amino acids long. The chain's CDR3 is CASSQDPQGYGYTF. The CDR3 nucleotides read TGCGCCAGCAGCCAAGATCCCCAGGGGTATGGCTACACCTTC.

This clone was observed a few times. The gene calls are TRBV2 and TRBJ2-5; tentative D call: TRBD1 (5 bases). V lost 10 bases, J lost 5 bases, and 20 bases lay in between. The CDR3 length is 14 residues. From germline, CDR1 is SNHLY and CDR2 FYNNEI. The CDR3 reads CATKVDSGSETQYF. The CDR3 DNA reads as TGTGCCACCAAGGTCGACAGTGGTAGTGAGACCCAGTACTTC.

Turning to this clone: The junction and the germline gene differ at one end; a read error may be behind it. The chain employs TRBV9 and TRBJ2-5, with D possibly being TRBD1 (5 bases). This CDR3 has 15 residues. Germline loops: CDR1 SGDLS, CDR2 YYNGEE. The CDR3 DNA sequence: TGTGCCAGCAGCGTAGGTTGGGGCCTACAAGAGATCCAGTACTTC. Protein: CASSVGWGLQEIQYF.

The rearrangement uses TRBV5-6 and TRBJ2-7, with D possibly TRBD2 on 5 matching bases. CDR1 and CDR2 from the germline V gene are SGHDT and YYEEEE. With 1 base removed from V and 6 bases from J, the gap between germline ends came to 8 bases. The length of the CDR3 is 12 residues. The CDR3 reads CASSLRGREQYV. The CDR3 DNA sequence: TGTGCCAGCAGCTTGAGAGGGCGCGAGCAGTACGTC.

In nucleotides, the CDR3 is TGCGCCAGCAGCCATGACAGGCAATACACTGAAGCTTTCTTT. It codes for CASSHDRQYTEAFF. The chain carries TRBV4-3 and TRBJ1-1; tentative D call: TRBD1 (6 bases). The V end lost 3 bases, the J end lost 3 bases, and 11 bases lay between the germline ends. Germline loops: CDR1 LGHNA, CDR2 YSLEER. This CDR3 region has 14 residues.

This chain connects TRBV6-2 or TRBV6-3 to TRBJ2-1; possible D gene TRBD1, 6 bases. V lost 2 bases and J lost 6, with 14 bases in between. CDR3 length: 15 residues. Per germline, CDR1 MNHEY and CDR2 SVGEGT. Written as DNA, the CDR3 is TGTGCCAGCAGTTACGGGGGCGGGTTATTCAATGAGCAGTTCTTC. Translating it yields CASSYGGGLFNEQFF.